Below are 5 T cell receptor beta chains sequenced from a single sample in a study of low-dose radiotherapy and immunotherapy resistance in tumors. Gene-specific TRAV and TRBV primers were used for first-strand cDNA, covering alpha and beta chains. With a V-primer adapter and a constant-region primer, TCRs were amplified for about 22 PCR cycles. TCRdb processed the reads anew with MiXCR; each CDR3 protein has one entry. The sample has under 90,000 distinct CDR3 sequences; more than 25% are singletons. Time point: before trial treatment. The material was PBMCs, obtained before treatment. The receptors were gathered from a female donor with ovarian cancer.

This clonotype was seen repeatedly, ten times or more. The chain employs TRBV28 and TRBJ2-3; possibly TRBD1 for D (6 bases). V was cut by 6 bases and J by 4 bases, with 11 bases left in between. Germline V gene lookup returns CDR1 MDHEN and CDR2 SYDVKM. The CDR3 length is 13 residues. In DNA, the CDR3 is TGTGCCAGCAGGAAAACAGGGTCAGATACGCAGTATTTT. Its protein product is CASRKTGSDTQYF.

A word on this clonotype: A read error may account for a junction end that differs from germline. The chain recombines TRBV5-5 with TRBJ2-1; TRBD1 might be the D (6 bases). The CDR3 is made up of 15 amino acids. CDR1 and CDR2 (germline): SGHKS, YYEKEE (reference sequence). CDR3 sequence reads: CASGLGQGRNNEQFF. The CDR3 DNA reads TGTGCCAGCGGCTTGGGGCAGGGGCGTAACAATGAGCAGTTCTTC.

This clonotype has ten or more counts. The chain employs TRBV6-5 and TRBJ2-1; D gene ambiguous. Per the germline V gene, CDR1 is MNHEY and CDR2 is SVGAGI. The CDR3 contains 19 residues. V lost 0 bases and J 5 bases, leaving 23 bases between the germline ends. CDR3 sequence reads: CASSYSGWHASTRNNEQFF. The CDR3 DNA reads as TGTGCCAGCAGTTACTCGGGGTGGCACGCATCTACCCGCAACAATGAGCAGTTCTTC.

This clonotype was found many times. At one end the junction does not follow the germline gene, possibly because of a read error. The chain recombines TRBV6-2 or TRBV6-3 with TRBJ1-4; D gene uncertain. Germline CDR1 and CDR2: MNHEY and SVGEGT. The CDR3 is 15 amino acids. The DNA for the CDR3 is TGTGCCAGCAGGGCTACTAAAGGGCCAGCTGAAGAACTGTTTTTT. Translating it yields CASRATKGPAEELFF.

This clonotype was recorded many times. The chain is built from TRBV2 and TRBJ2-7; no definite D call. The CDR3 has 13 residues. CDR1 SNHLY and CDR2 FYNNEI come from the germline V gene. V dropped 8 bases and J dropped 3 bases, with 14 bases sitting between them. CDR3 amino acids: CASASDGYYEQYF. CDR3 coding DNA: TGTGCCAGCGCCTCGGACGGATACTACGAGCAGTACTTC.